This passage covers 32 T cell receptor beta chains from one sample sequenced in a study of shared clonotypes between healthy human individuals. Sequencing was performed with immunoSEQ multiplex PCR; in TCRdb, only in-frame clones are kept and a portion is missing. The data contain roughly 490,000 clones, around 78% of them singletons. What was sequenced was PBMCs. The receptors stem from a woman between 35 and 50 years old in good health. Some clones in this sample may be carry-over from other donors' samples.

The chain combines TRBV11-2 with TRBJ2-7; weak D call: TRBD1 (5 bases). Germline lookup yields CDR1 SGHAT and CDR2 FQNNGV. The CDR3 has 15 residues. Trimming took 2 bases from V and 2 from J, leaving 13 bases between them. CDR3 region: CASSLRGGTTYEQYF. The CDR3 DNA reads TGTGCCAGCAGCTTAAGGGGCGGCACAACCTACGAGCAGTACTTC.

The CDR3 sequence is CASSKSEDKRRAANEKLFF. The CDR3 DNA is TGTGCCAGCAGCAAATCGGAAGACAAGAGACGGGCAGCTAATGAAAAACTGTTTTTT. This sequence joins TRBV21-1 and TRBJ1-4. TRBV21-1 is marked as a pseudogene. The CDR3 loop spans 19 amino acids.

This clone appeared a few times. This may come from a read error, since a much larger clone is one base off. The chain carries TRBV29-1 and TRBJ1-5; tentative D call: TRBD1 (6 bases). The closer fit of TRBJ2-3 to the DNA end suggests the J call may be wrong. Germline V gene data show CDR1 as SQVTM and CDR2 as ANQGSEA. The CDR3 runs 13 residues. The CDR3 sequence: CSVAQGPNQPQYF. The CDR3 DNA sequence: TGCAGCGTTGCCCAGGGGCCAAATCAGCCCCAGTATTTT.

V is TRBV30 and J is TRBJ1-1, with unresolved D. The CDR3 runs to 12 residues. CDR1 is GTSNPN and CDR2 is SVGIG in the germline V gene (reference sequence). Trimming shortened V by 5 bases and J by 0 bases, and 7 bases separated the two germline ends. The CDR3 nucleotides are TGTGCCTGGGGACGGGTGAACACTGAAGCTTTCTTT. It translates to CAWGRVNTEAFF.

This sequence joins TRBV5-4 and TRBJ2-7; D possibly corresponds to TRBD2 (6 bases). V shed 4 bases and J shed 4 bases, with 9 bases lying between them. This CDR3 spans 12 amino acids. Germline CDR1 is SGHNT and CDR2 is YYREEE (reference sequence). The CDR3 region has the DNA TGTGCCAGCAGCCGGGCGGGATACGAGCAGTACTTC. Protein: CASSRAGYEQYF. The complete variable domain, with remaining parts taken from reference TRBV5-4 and TRBJ2-7, reads ETGVTQSPTHLIKTRGQQVTLRCSSQSGHNTVSWYQQALGQGPQFIFQYYREEENGRGNFPPRFSGLQFPNYSSELNVNALELDDSALYLCASSRAGYEQYFGPGTRLTVT.

The V gene is TRBV7-3, the J gene TRBJ1-1; tentatively, D is TRBD1 (6 bases). V lost 5 bases, J lost 2 bases, and 12 bases lay in between. The CDR3 runs to 14 residues. Germline lookup yields CDR1 SGHTA and CDR2 FQGTGA. CDR3 in DNA: TGTGCCAGCAGCCCCCAGGGGTTCAACACTGAAGCTTTCTTT. The encoded protein is CASSPQGFNTEAFF.

V and J are TRBV28 and TRBJ1-5; perhaps TRBD1 as D (6 bases). The CDR3 is 16 residues long. Germline V lookup: CDR1 MDHEN, CDR2 SYDVKM. V gave up 0 bases and J gave up 4 bases, with 13 bases separating them. Here the CDR3 DNA reads TGTGCCAGCAGTTTATGGGCAGGGGATGGGAATCAGCCCCAGCATTTT. Protein sequence: CASSLWAGDGNQPQHF.

V usage is TRBV5-1 and J usage is TRBJ2-6; no clear D. The V and J ends lost 2 bases and 2 bases respectively, with 2 bases between them. The germline V gene encodes CDR1 SGHRS and CDR2 YFSETQ. The CDR3 runs to 13 residues. CDR3: CASSFTGANVLTF. The CDR3, as DNA: TGCGCCAGCAGCTTTACTGGGGCCAACGTCCTGACTTTC.

Written as DNA, the CDR3 is TGTGCCAGCAACAAATTACCTCGGACTACAACGAACAATGAGCAGTTCTTC. Translating gives CASNKLPRTTTNNEQFF. The chain recombines TRBV7-9 with TRBJ2-1, with D possibly being TRBD2 (6 bases). The V and J ends lost 7 bases and 5 bases respectively, with 24 bases between them. CDR3 size: 17 residues. The V gene's germline CDR1 is SEHNR and CDR2 FQNEAQ (reference sequence).

This clone was recorded many times. The V gene is TRBV5-4, the J gene TRBJ1-1, with a possible D match to TRBD1 (6 bases). CDR1 and CDR2 (germline): SGHNT, YYREEE (reference sequence). The CDR3 length is 13 residues. V lost 6 bases, J lost 2 bases, and 11 bases lay in between. The CDR3 sequence is CASTRGANTEAFF. The DNA for the CDR3 is TGTGCCAGCACTAGGGGGGCTAACACTGAAGCTTTCTTT.

This sequence joins TRBV10-3 and TRBJ1-4, with a tentative D call TRBD1 (6 bases). The CDR3 has 16 residues. Germline V gene data show CDR1 as ENHRY and CDR2 as SYGVKD. Trimming shortened V by 0 bases and J by 10 bases, and 18 bases separated the two germline ends. The CDR3 DNA reads as TGTGCCATCAGTGAGTCCTCCCGGACAGAGACGGGAAAACTGTTTTTT. It yields the protein CAISESSRTETGKLFF.

This clone was recorded only once. As DNA, the CDR3 is TGCGCCAGCAGTGAGTCGCGGGGGGGGTGGCGCGATACGCAGTATTTT. The encoded protein is CASSESRGGWRDTQYF. This chain joins TRBV10-2 and TRBJ2-3, with 9 bases aligning to TRBD2. The V gene's germline CDR1 is WSHSY and CDR2 SAAADI. Germline trimming cut 0 bases from V and 6 bases from J; bases unmatched to any gene: 7. The CDR3 extends over 16 amino acids.

V gene TRBV15 combines with J gene TRBJ2-5, with 10 nucleotides matching TRBD2. The CDR3 sequence is 15 residues long. The V and J ends lost 2 bases and 3 bases, in that order; junction bases with no gene match: 3. The germline V gene has CDR1 LNHNV and CDR2 YYDKDF (reference sequence). CDR3 protein: CATSRKAGGKETQYF. CDR3 nucleotide sequence: TGTGCCACCAGCAGAAAAGCGGGAGGGAAAGAGACCCAGTACTTC.

The CDR3 sequence is CSAESGEKLFF. The CDR3 region has the DNA TGCAGCGCAGAGTCAGGTGAAAAACTGTTTTTT. This chain links TRBV20-1 with TRBJ1-4; D uncertain. In germline, CDR1 is DFQATT, CDR2 SNEGSKA (reference sequence). The length of the CDR3 is 11 residues.

The chain employs TRBV21-1 and TRBJ1-2; the table names TRBD1, a call not compared with the DNA. TRBV21-1 is assigned pseudogene status. The CDR3 has 15 amino acids. The CDR3 loop is CASSKEGGQFYGYTF. The CDR3 region has the DNA TGTGCCAGCAGCAAAGAAGGGGGACAGTTCTATGGCTACACCTTC.

V and J are TRBV4-2 and TRBJ2-2; TRBD1 agrees at 7 bases. The CDR3 covers 14 residues. With V trimmed by 3 bases and J by 3 bases, 1 base remained unmatched. Per germline, CDR1 LGHNA and CDR2 YNFKEQ. CDR3 residues: CASSHTGDTGELFF. The CDR3 nucleotides are TGTGCCAGCAGCCACACAGGGGACACCGGGGAGCTGTTTTTT.

This chain uses TRBV2 with TRBJ2-7; D tentatively reads TRBD1 or TRBD2 (5 bases each). V was clipped by 6 bases and J by 2 bases, with 8 bases between them. This CDR3 contains 12 residues. Germline-derived CDR1 and CDR2 are SNHLY and FYNNEI. The CDR3 loop reads CASRRDPYEQYF. Written as DNA, the CDR3 is TGTGCCAGCAGACGGGACCCCTACGAGCAGTACTTC.

This chain uses TRBV7-7 with TRBJ2-3; 13 bases fit TRBD2. This CDR3 is 15 amino acids long. The germline gives CDR1 SSHAT, CDR2 FNYEAQ (reference sequence). Trimming took 3 bases from V and 4 from J; bases not matched to a gene: 1. CDR3 region: CASSLGLAGSDTQYF. The DNA of the CDR3 is TGTGCCAGCAGCTTGGGACTAGCGGGATCAGATACGCAGTATTTT.

The chain uses TRBV7-6 and TRBJ2-7; 8 bases align to TRBD1. Germline assignment: CDR1 SGHVS and CDR2 FNYEAQ. This CDR3 is built from 13 residues. The V segment lost 5 bases and the J segment 3 bases; nucleotides outside the gene matches: 3. This chain's CDR3 is CASSPDRGYEQYF. CDR3 in DNA: TGTGCCAGCAGCCCCGACAGGGGCTACGAGCAGTACTTC.

V and J are TRBV4-3 and TRBJ1-1; possible D gene TRBD1, 5 bases. Germline CDR1 LGHNA, CDR2 YSLEER. The V end lost 4 bases, the J end lost 1 base, and 13 bases lay between the germline ends. The CDR3 loop spans 15 amino acids. The CDR3 loop reads CASSPDGAGNTEAFF. In nucleotides, the CDR3 is TGCGCCAGCAGCCCCGATGGGGCTGGGAACACTGAAGCTTTCTTT.

The V gene is TRBV6-4, the J gene TRBJ2-1; 9 positions agree with TRBD2. V gave up 4 bases and J gave up 6 bases; unmatched junction bases: 4. Germline CDR1 MRHNA, CDR2 SNTAGT. The CDR3 sequence is 14 residues long. The CDR3 reads CASSAEAGGNEQFF. DNA of the CDR3: TGTGCCAGCAGTGCGGAAGCGGGGGGCAATGAGCAGTTCTTC.

The chain employs TRBV28 and TRBJ1-1, with 10 bases lining up with TRBD1. This CDR3 has 15 residues. Germline V CDR1 and CDR2: MDHEN, SYDVKM. V lost 5 bases, J lost 8 bases, and 11 bases stayed unmatched. The CDR3 loop is CASSHGSDRGPEAFF. DNA for the CDR3: TGTGCCAGCAGTCATGGCTCCGACAGGGGGCCAGAAGCTTTCTTT.

V and J are TRBV18 and TRBJ2-7; D unclear. Trimming removed 2 bases at V and 4 bases at J, with 9 bases between. Germline assignment: CDR1 KGHSH and CDR2 LQKENI. This CDR3 has 13 residues. CDR3 DNA: TGTGCCAGCTCACCATACAGCCAATACGAGCAGTACTTC. It specifies CASSPYSQYEQYF.

The rearrangement uses TRBV5-1 and TRBJ2-7; 13 bases agree with TRBD2. J was trimmed by 5 bases and V by 3 bases; bases with no gene match: 5. The CDR3 consists of 15 residues. Looked up from germline, CDR1 is SGHRS and CDR2 is YFSETQ. CDR3 protein: CASSWTSGSRDEQYF. For the CDR3, the DNA is TGCGCCAGCAGCTGGACTAGCGGGAGTAGGGACGAGCAGTACTTC.

The rearrangement links TRBV5-6 to TRBJ2-2, with 10 bases aligning to TRBD1. The CDR3 totals 15 residues. Germline values: CDR1 SGHDT, CDR2 YYEEEE. V gave up 5 bases and J gave up 3 bases; unmatched junction bases: 4. This chain's CDR3 is CASRTGGADTGELFF. CDR3 in DNA: TGTGCCAGCAGGACAGGGGGCGCGGACACCGGGGAGCTGTTTTTT. The complete variable domain, with remaining parts taken from reference TRBV5-6 and TRBJ2-2, reads DAGVTQSPTHLIKTRGQQVTLRCSPKSGHDTVSWYQQALGQGPQFIFQYYEEEERQRGNFPDRFSGHQFPNYSSELNVNALLLGDSALYLCASRTGGADTGELFFGEGSRLTVL.

The J gene is TRBJ2-5, the V gene TRBV5-4; 9 nucleotides match TRBD1. The V and J ends lost 1 base and 5 bases, in that order; junction bases with no gene match: 6. Germline CDR1 is SGHNT and CDR2 is YYREEE (reference sequence). The CDR3 is 15 amino acids. The DNA of the CDR3 is TGTGCCAGCAGCTTGACAGGGGGCGGTTGGGAGACCCAGTACTTC. Protein sequence: CASSLTGGGWETQYF.

The chain is built from TRBV7-6 and TRBJ1-2, with 7 bases matching TRBD1. V was pared by 8 bases and J by 0 bases, with 6 bases of the junction left unmatched. The germline V gene encodes CDR1 SGHVS and CDR2 FNYEAQ. This CDR3 comprises 14 residues. DNA of the CDR3: TGTGCCAGCTCCAGGGACAGCACTAACTATGGCTACACCTTC. Its translation is CASSRDSTNYGYTF.

This sequence joins TRBV27 and TRBJ2-7, with D hard to call. Germline lookup yields CDR1 MNHEY and CDR2 SMNVEV (reference sequence). This CDR3 has 15 residues. Trimming left V 0 bases short and J 2 bases short, with 11 bases between. CDR3 DNA sequence: TGTGCCAGCAGTTTATCGGTAGGGAACCCCTACGAGCAGTACTTC. Translation: CASSLSVGNPYEQYF.

About this clone: A far larger clone is only one base removed, so a read error is likely. The chain recombines TRBV5-4 with TRBJ1-1; possible D gene TRBD1, 5 bases. CDR3 length equals 16 residues. Trimming stripped 0 bases from V and 4 bases from J, with 16 bases between. Germline loops: CDR1 SGHNT, CDR2 YYREEE (reference sequence). The CDR3 region has the DNA TGTGCCAGCAGCTTGGCCCCGGGGGGGAAGGGCACTGAAGCTTTCTTT. As protein: CASSLAPGGKGTEAFF.

This clone was detected once. The chain joins TRBV6-1 to TRBJ2-1; 11 bases fit TRBD2. This CDR3 region has 17 residues. Looked up from germline, CDR1 is MNHNS and CDR2 is SASEGT. The V gene end was trimmed by 2 bases and the J gene end by 7 bases; junction bases not matched to a gene: 10. The CDR3 loop reads CASSEIGSGRAGNEQFF. The CDR3 nucleotides read TGTGCCAGCAGTGAAATCGGTAGCGGGAGGGCCGGTAATGAGCAGTTCTTC.

This clone was seen a handful of times. The V and J genes are TRBV7-8 and TRBJ1-2; D possibly corresponds to TRBD1 (6 bases). The ends were cut back, 5 bases at V and 3 bases at J, with 13 bases in the middle. The CDR3 spans 14 residues. From germline, CDR1 is SGHVS and CDR2 FQNEAQ. CDR3 region: CASSEQGSYYGYTF. The DNA for the CDR3 is TGTGCCAGCAGCGAGCAGGGGTCCTACTATGGCTACACCTTC. Complete variable domain (other parts from reference TRBV7-8 and TRBJ1-2): GAGVSQSPRYKVAKRGQDVALRCDPISGHVSLFWYQQALGQGPEFLTYFQNEAQLDKSGLPSDRFFAERPEGSVSTLKIQRTQQEDSAVYLCASSEQGSYYGYTFGSGTRLTVV.

The chain joins TRBV9 to TRBJ2-5, with unresolved D. There are 13 residues in the CDR3. Between the trimmed V and J ends, which lost 2 bases and 1 base, there was a span of 6 bases. Germline loops: CDR1 SGDLS, CDR2 YYNGEE. CDR3 residues: CASSVGAQETQYF. The CDR3 nucleotides read TGTGCCAGCAGCGTGGGTGCCCAAGAGACCCAGTACTTC.